These 23 T cell receptor beta chains came from one sample sequenced in a study of blood T cell repertoires in COVID-19. This table comes from immunoSEQ multiplex PCR, and its TCRdb copy is limited to in-frame clones, with some not included. This sample carries roughly 200,000 clones, roughly 84% of them seen once, and the ten largest clones take around 4.9%. The sequenced sample was peripheral blood. The receptor set was obtained from an elderly woman with acute or convalescent COVID-19.

The rearrangement links TRBV6-5 to TRBJ1-6; TRBD1 matches at 8 bases. The length of the CDR3 is 13 residues. V was pared by 7 bases and J by 9 bases, with 5 bases of the junction left unmatched. CDR1 and CDR2 (germline): MNHEY, SVGAGI. The CDR3 protein is CASKETGASPLHF. CDR3 bases: TGTGCCAGCAAGGAGACAGGGGCTTCACCCCTCCACTTT.

This rearrangement joins TRBV28 to TRBJ2-7; D unresolved. In germline, CDR1 is MDHEN, CDR2 SYDVKM. The length of the CDR3 is 12 residues. Between the trimmed V and J ends, which lost 4 bases and 7 bases, there was a span of 11 bases. This chain's CDR3 is CASSSNYWEQYF. The DNA for the CDR3 is TGTGCCAGCAGTTCTAATTATTGGGAGCAGTACTTC.

The V gene is TRBV7-3, the J gene TRBJ2-1, with 9 bases identical to TRBD2. After removal of 1 base from V and 8 bases from J, the junction contained 6 bases not matched to a gene. The CDR3 runs to 15 residues. Looked up from germline, CDR1 is SGHTA and CDR2 is FQGTGA. CDR3 nucleotides: TGTGCCAGCAGCTTAATGGCGGGAGGGCCCCATGAGCAGTTCTTC. It specifies CASSLMAGGPHEQFF.

The count of this clone is one. The chain carries TRBV10-3 and TRBJ1-1; a possible D gene is TRBD1 (5 bases). CDR1 is ENHRY, CDR2 SYGVKD, per germline. V lost 4 bases to trimming and J lost 1 base, with 10 bases between them. The length of the CDR3 is 14 residues. CDR3 loop: CAISGAGTNTEAFF. Here the CDR3 DNA reads TGTGCCATCAGTGGGGCGGGGACGAACACTGAAGCTTTCTTT.

The chain is built from TRBV3-1 (or the pseudogene TRBV3-2) and TRBJ1-1; D may be TRBD1 (5 bases). The germline V and J ends were trimmed by 2 bases and 7 bases, with 14 bases remaining between them. Germline V lookup: CDR1 LGHDT, CDR2 YNNKEL (reference sequence). There are 14 residues in the CDR3. Here the CDR3 DNA reads TGTGCCAGCAGCCAACGGGGGGAGGCGGGTGAAGCTTTCTTT. Amino acids: CASSQRGEAGEAFF.

This chain uses TRBV5-1 with TRBJ2-5, with 7 nucleotides matching TRBD2. Germline-derived CDR1 and CDR2 are SGHRS and YFSETQ. Trimming cost V 5 bases and J 7 bases; bases outside gene matches: 14. There are 15 residues in the CDR3. CDR3 coding DNA: TGCGCCAGCAGTCTGGAAGGCCCCGGGGAGGGGACCCAGTACTTC. It translates to CASSLEGPGEGTQYF.

The chain has TRBV7-3 and TRBJ1-2; TRBD1 matches at 8 bases. Germline CDR1 SGHTA, CDR2 FQGTGA. The CDR3 is made up of 14 amino acids. After removal of 2 bases from V and 8 bases from J, the junction contained 7 bases not matched to a gene. CDR3 amino acids: CASSLGQGKGGYTF. The CDR3 DNA reads as TGTGCCAGCAGCTTAGGACAGGGAAAGGGAGGCTACACCTTC.

The chain recombines TRBV19 with TRBJ2-7; 11 nucleotides agree with TRBD2. The CDR3 has 18 residues. The germline V gene has CDR1 LNHDA and CDR2 SQIVND (reference sequence). V shed 5 bases, J shed 2 bases, and the junction held 14 bases outside the gene matches. The CDR3 loop is CASSPRLAGTLGAYEQYF. For the CDR3, the DNA is TGTGCCAGTAGTCCCAGACTAGCGGGGACACTGGGGGCCTACGAGCAGTACTTC.

The chain couples TRBV12-5 to TRBJ1-1; 11 nucleotides agree with TRBD1. Germline V lookup: CDR1 LGHNT, CDR2 FRNRAP. The CDR3 has 15 residues. Trimming removed 5 bases from V and 4 bases from J; junction bases left unmatched: 6. The CDR3 here is CASGIGQGALTEAFF. DNA of the CDR3: TGTGCTAGTGGTATCGGACAGGGGGCTCTCACTGAAGCTTTCTTT. The full variable domain, rest sourced from reference TRBV12-5 and TRBJ1-1, is DARVTQTPRHKVTEMGQEVTMRCQPILGHNTVFWYRQTMMQGLELLAYFRNRAPLDDSGMPKDRFSAEMPDATLATLKIQPSEPRDSAVYFCASGIGQGALTEAFFGQGTRLTVV.

V is TRBV7-2 and J is TRBJ1-1; D gene ambiguous. Germline CDR1 reads SGHTA; CDR2 reads FQGNSA. Trimming removed 1 base at V and 7 bases at J, with 4 bases between. There are 11 residues in the CDR3. CDR3 bases: TGTGCCAGCAGCTTAGGTCGTGAAGCTTTCTTT. Protein: CASSLGREAFF. The variable domain in full, completed from reference TRBV7-2 and TRBJ1-1, reads GAGVSQSPSNKVTEKGKDVELRCDPISGHTALYWYRQSLGQGLEFLIYFQGNSAPDKSGLPSDRFSAERTGGSVSTLTIQRTQQEDSAVYLCASSLGREAFFGQGTRLTVV.

This clone showed up just once. The chain uses TRBV30 and TRBJ1-2; D may be TRBD1 (5 bases). The CDR3 has 15 residues. V lost 0 bases, J lost 4 bases, and 15 bases lay in between. The germline CDR1 and CDR2 sequences are GTSNPN and SVGIG (reference sequence). The CDR3 loop reads CAWSVQVLGGYGYTF. The DNA of the CDR3 is TGTGCCTGGAGTGTACAGGTGCTTGGTGGCTATGGCTACACCTTC.

The chain couples TRBV6-6 to TRBJ1-6; TRBD1 aligns across 9 bases. With V trimmed by 5 bases and J by 0 bases, 8 bases remained unmatched. The CDR3 length is 18 residues. Per germline, CDR1 MNHNY and CDR2 SVGAGI (reference sequence). The CDR3 DNA is TGTGCCAGCAGTCTACAGGGGGCGGTTTACTCCTATAATTCACCCCTCCACTTT. It specifies CASSLQGAVYSYNSPLHF.

This clone showed up just once. This chain joins TRBV27 and TRBJ1-2, with 8 nucleotides matching TRBD1. The length of the CDR3 is 15 residues. V gave up 7 bases and J gave up 2 bases; unmatched junction bases: 9. Germline assignment: CDR1 MNHEY and CDR2 SMNVEV (reference sequence). CDR3 residues: CASTLLAGGNYGYTF. In nucleotides, the CDR3 is TGTGCCAGCACTCTATTGGCAGGGGGCAACTATGGCTACACCTTC.

This clone has a handful of counts. The J gene is TRBJ1-2, the V gene TRBV7-2; D gene ambiguous. Per the germline V gene, CDR1 is SGHTA and CDR2 is FQGNSA. The CDR3 length is 14 residues. V shed 5 bases and J shed 5 bases, with 15 bases lying between them. The DNA for the CDR3 is TGTGCCAGCAGCGTACGAGGACGGGAATATGGCTACACCTTC. Translating gives CASSVRGREYGYTF.

The chain has TRBV11-2 and TRBJ1-5; D is ambiguous. Germline V gives CDR1 SGHAT, CDR2 FQNNGV. CDR3 size: 15 residues. V was cut by 3 bases and J by 2 bases, with 11 bases left in between. The CDR3 DNA is TGTGCCAGCAGCTTCCGAGGAGGTGGCAATCAGCCCCAGCATTTT. This translates into CASSFRGGGNQPQHF.

This rearrangement joins TRBV7-3 to TRBJ2-3; possible D gene TRBD1, 5 bases. V lost 2 bases and J lost 2, with 8 bases in between. Germline assignment: CDR1 SGHTA and CDR2 FQGTGA. The CDR3 runs 14 residues. The CDR3 coding sequence is TGTGCCAGCAGCTTAGACAGAATCACAGATACGCAGTATTTT. It yields the protein CASSLDRITDTQYF.

The chain employs TRBV4-3 and TRBJ2-5; TRBD2 agrees at 7 bases. This CDR3 comprises 14 residues. Trimming cost V 1 base and J 5 bases; bases outside gene matches: 4. The germline V gene encodes CDR1 LGHNA and CDR2 YSLEER. The CDR3 reads CASSQGTSPETQYF. CDR3 sequence (DNA): TGCGCCAGCAGCCAAGGGACTAGTCCTGAGACCCAGTACTTC.

The CDR3 protein is CASSLGTGPYEQYF. In DNA, the CDR3 is TGTGCCAGCAGCTTAGGGACAGGGCCCTACGAGCAGTACTTC. The chain couples TRBV7-8 to TRBJ2-7; 8 positions match TRBD1. The CDR3 extends over 14 amino acids. The V gene end was trimmed by 1 base and the J gene end by 2 bases; junction bases not matched to a gene: 1. Germline CDR1 reads SGHVS; CDR2 reads FQNEAQ.

The V and J genes are TRBV12-5 and TRBJ1-2; D perhaps matches TRBD1 (5 bases). Trimming stripped 1 base from V and 5 bases from J, with 5 bases between. In germline, CDR1 is LGHNT, CDR2 FRNRAP. The CDR3 contains 12 residues. CDR3 residues: CASGLEGYGYTF. As DNA, the CDR3 is TGTGCTAGTGGTTTGGAGGGGTATGGCTACACCTTC.

A few counts support this clone. The rearrangement uses TRBV15 and TRBJ1-2; weak D call: TRBD1 (6 bases). V gave up 0 bases and J gave up 8 bases, with 13 bases separating them. Germline CDR1 is LNHNV and CDR2 is YYDKDF (reference sequence). The CDR3 runs 14 residues. CDR3 coding DNA: TGTGCCACCAGCAGAGAGGTCAGGGGCTTGGGCTACACCTTC. Residues: CATSREVRGLGYTF.

V usage is TRBV6-6 and J usage is TRBJ1-1; TRBD1 agrees at 9 bases. CDR1 and CDR2 (germline): MNHNY, SVGAGI (reference sequence). The CDR3 length is 15 residues. Germline trimming cut 6 bases from V and 1 base from J; bases unmatched to any gene: 6. CDR3 DNA sequence: TGTGCCAGCAGGCCCGGACAGGGGACGAACACTGAAGCTTTCTTT. This gives the protein CASRPGQGTNTEAFF.

The chain is built from TRBV2 and TRBJ2-1; 12 bases are a match to TRBD2. V shed 7 bases and J 7 bases; nucleotides not matched to a gene: 5. Germline-derived CDR1 and CDR2 are SNHLY and FYNNEI. CDR3 length: 14 residues. CDR3 sequence reads: CASKVGTSGNEQFF. The CDR3 region has the DNA TGTGCCAGCAAGGTTGGGACTAGCGGGAATGAGCAGTTCTTC.

The chain has TRBV21-1 and TRBJ2-7; the D call of TRBD1 is as the table states it, not checked on the DNA. TRBV21-1 is an annotated pseudogene. The CDR3 contains 15 residues. For the CDR3, the DNA is TGTGCCAGCAGCAACGGGACAGGGGACCTCCACGAGCAGTACTTC. Translation: CASSNGTGDLHEQYF.